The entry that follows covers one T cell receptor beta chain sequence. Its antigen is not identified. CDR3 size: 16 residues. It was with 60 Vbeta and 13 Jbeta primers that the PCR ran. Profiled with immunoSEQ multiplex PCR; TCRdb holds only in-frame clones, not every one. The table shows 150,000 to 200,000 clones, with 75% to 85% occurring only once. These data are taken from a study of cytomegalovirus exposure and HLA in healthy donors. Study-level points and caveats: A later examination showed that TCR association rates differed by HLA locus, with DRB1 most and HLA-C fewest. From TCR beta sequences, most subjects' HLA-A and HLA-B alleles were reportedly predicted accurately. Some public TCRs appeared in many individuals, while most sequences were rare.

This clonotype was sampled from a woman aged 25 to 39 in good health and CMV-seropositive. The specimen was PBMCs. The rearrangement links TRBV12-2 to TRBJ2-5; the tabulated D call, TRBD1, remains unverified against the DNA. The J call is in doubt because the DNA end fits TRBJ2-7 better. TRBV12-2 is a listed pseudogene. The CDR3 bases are TGTGCAAGTCGCTTAGCAGACAGGGAGAAGGGCTACGAGCAGTACTTC. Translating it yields CASRLADREKGYEQYF.